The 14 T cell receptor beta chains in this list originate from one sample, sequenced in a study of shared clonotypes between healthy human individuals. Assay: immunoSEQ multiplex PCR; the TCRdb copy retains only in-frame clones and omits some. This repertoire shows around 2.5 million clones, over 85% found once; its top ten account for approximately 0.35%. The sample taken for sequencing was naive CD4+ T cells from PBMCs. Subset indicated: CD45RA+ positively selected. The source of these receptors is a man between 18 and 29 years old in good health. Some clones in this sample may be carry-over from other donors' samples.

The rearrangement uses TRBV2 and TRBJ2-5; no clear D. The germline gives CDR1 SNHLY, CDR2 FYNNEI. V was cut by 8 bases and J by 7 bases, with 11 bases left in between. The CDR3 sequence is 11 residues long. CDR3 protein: CASHLSGTQYF. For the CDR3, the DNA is TGTGCCAGCCACCTTTCGGGGACCCAGTACTTC.

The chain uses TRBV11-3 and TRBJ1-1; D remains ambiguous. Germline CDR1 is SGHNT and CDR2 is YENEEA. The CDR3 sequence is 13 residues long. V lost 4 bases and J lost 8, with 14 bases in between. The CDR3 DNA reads TGTGCCAGCAGCTCTGACGGAATGACAGAAGCTTTCTTT. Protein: CASSSDGMTEAFF.

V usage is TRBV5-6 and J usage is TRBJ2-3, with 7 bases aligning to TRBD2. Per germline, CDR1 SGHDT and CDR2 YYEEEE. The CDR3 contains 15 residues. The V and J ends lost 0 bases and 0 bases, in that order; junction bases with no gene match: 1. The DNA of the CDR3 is TGTGCCAGCAGCTTGGACGGGGGGAGCACAGATACGCAGTATTTT. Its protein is CASSLDGGSTDTQYF.

The CDR3 is CAWSVEDIGPQHF. The CDR3 nucleotides are TGTGCCTGGAGTGTGGAAGACATCGGGCCCCAGCATTTT. The V gene is TRBV30, the J gene TRBJ1-5; D remains unclear. This CDR3 is 13 amino acids long. Trimming took off 0 bases at V and 9 bases at J, with 12 bases between the two ends. Germline-derived CDR1 and CDR2 are GTSNPN and SVGIG (reference sequence).

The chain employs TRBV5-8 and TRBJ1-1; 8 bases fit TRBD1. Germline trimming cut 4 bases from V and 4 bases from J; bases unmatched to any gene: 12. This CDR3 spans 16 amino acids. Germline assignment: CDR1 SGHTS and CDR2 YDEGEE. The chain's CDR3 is CASSRNRQGAPTEAFF. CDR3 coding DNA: TGTGCCAGCAGCCGTAATCGGCAGGGGGCACCCACTGAAGCTTTCTTT. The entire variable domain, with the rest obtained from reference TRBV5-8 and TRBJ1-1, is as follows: EAGVTQSPTHLIKTRGQQATLRCSPISGHTSVYWYQQALGLGLQFLLWYDEGEERNRGNFPPRFSGRQFPNYSSELNVNALELEDSALYLCASSRNRQGAPTEAFFGQGTRLTVV.

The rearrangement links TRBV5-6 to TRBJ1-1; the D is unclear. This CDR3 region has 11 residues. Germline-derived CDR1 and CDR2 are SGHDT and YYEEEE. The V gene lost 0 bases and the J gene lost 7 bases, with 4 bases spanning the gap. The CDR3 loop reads CASSLGIEAFF. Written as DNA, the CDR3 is TGTGCCAGCAGCTTGGGGATTGAAGCTTTCTTT.

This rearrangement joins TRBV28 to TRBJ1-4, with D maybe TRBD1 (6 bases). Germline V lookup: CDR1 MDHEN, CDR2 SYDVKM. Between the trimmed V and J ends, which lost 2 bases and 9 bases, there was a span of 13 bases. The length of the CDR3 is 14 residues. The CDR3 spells CASSLPGTNKKLFF. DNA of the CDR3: TGTGCCAGCAGTTTACCCGGGACAAATAAAAAACTGTTTTTT.

The CDR3 DNA is TGTGCCAGCAGCCTCAGACAGGGTTACGAGCAGTACTTC. This encodes CASSLRQGYEQYF. The J gene is TRBJ2-7, the V gene TRBV11-3; the match to TRBD1 covers 7 bases. V lost 5 bases, J lost 4 bases, and 5 bases stayed unmatched. This CDR3 region has 13 residues. Germline V gene sequence: CDR1 SGHNT, CDR2 YENEEA.

The CDR3 protein is CASSSISRPETQYF. The CDR3, as DNA: TGTGCCAGCAGTTCAATCTCCCGTCCGGAGACCCAGTACTTC. The chain couples TRBV27 to TRBJ2-5; no firm D call. Germline loops: CDR1 MNHEY, CDR2 SMNVEV (reference sequence). The length of the CDR3 is 14 residues. Trimming took 4 bases from V and 5 from J, leaving 14 bases between them.

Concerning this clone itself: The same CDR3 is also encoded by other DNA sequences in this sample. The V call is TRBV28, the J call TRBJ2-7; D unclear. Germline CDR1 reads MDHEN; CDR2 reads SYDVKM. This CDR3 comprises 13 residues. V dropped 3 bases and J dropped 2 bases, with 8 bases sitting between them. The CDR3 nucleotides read TGTGCCAGCAGTTTGCAGACGCCCTACGAGCAGTACTTC. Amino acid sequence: CASSLQTPYEQYF.

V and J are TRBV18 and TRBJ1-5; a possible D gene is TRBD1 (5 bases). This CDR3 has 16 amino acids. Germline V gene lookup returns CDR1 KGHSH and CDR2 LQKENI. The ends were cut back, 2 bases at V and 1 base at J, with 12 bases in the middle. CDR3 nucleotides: TGTGCCAGCTCACCATGGCAGGGTCTGAGCAATCAGCCCCAGCATTTT. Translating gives CASSPWQGLSNQPQHF.

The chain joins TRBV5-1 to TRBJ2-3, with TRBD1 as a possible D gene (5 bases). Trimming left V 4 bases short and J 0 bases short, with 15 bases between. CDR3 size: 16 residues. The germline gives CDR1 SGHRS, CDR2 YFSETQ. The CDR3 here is CASSLTDISSTDTQYF. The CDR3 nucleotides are TGCGCCAGCAGCCTGACGGACATCTCCAGCACAGATACGCAGTATTTT.

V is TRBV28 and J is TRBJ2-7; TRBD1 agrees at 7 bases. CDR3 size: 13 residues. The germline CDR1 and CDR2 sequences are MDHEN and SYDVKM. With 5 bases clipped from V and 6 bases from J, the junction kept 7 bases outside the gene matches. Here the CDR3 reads CASSPRQGREQYF. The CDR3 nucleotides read TGTGCCAGCAGTCCGAGACAGGGTCGCGAGCAGTACTTC.

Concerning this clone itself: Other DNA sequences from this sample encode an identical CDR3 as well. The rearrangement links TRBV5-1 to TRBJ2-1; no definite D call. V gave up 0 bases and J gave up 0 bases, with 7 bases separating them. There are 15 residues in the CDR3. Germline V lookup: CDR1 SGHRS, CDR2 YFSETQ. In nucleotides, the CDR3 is TGCGCCAGCAGCTTGGCCAGTAGCTCCTACAATGAGCAGTTCTTC. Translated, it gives CASSLASSSYNEQFF.